This paragraph covers one TCR beta chain sequence. The antigen remains undetermined. The germline gives CDR1 SGHRS, CDR2 YFSETQ. V was clipped by 0 bases and J by 3 bases, with 13 bases between them. The CDR3 contains 15 residues. This entry is derived from a study of cytomegalovirus exposure and HLA in healthy donors. Points from the study as a whole: Rarity held for most TCR sequences, but there were some public TCRs that occurred in many donors. Previous analysis showed most TCR beta V segments were productive about 90% or about 30% of the time.

The PCR ran on 60 Vbeta and 13 Jbeta primers. Generated by immunoSEQ multiplex PCR, the TCRdb table keeps only in-frame clones and is missing some. The sample holds fewer than 140,000 clones, 60% to 80% seen once. The sample consisted of PBMCs. The sequence was obtained from a boy aged 5-17 years in good health and CMV-seronegative. The chain recombines TRBV5-1 with TRBJ2-7, with D perhaps TRBD2 (6 bases). CDR3 protein: CASSLGGTANYEQYF. The CDR3 DNA is TGCGCCAGCAGCTTGGGTGGGACTGCAAACTACGAGCAGTACTTC.